This TCR beta chain was obtained from a study of cytomegalovirus exposure and HLA in healthy donors. This CDR3 contains 13 residues. Germline loops: CDR1 MRHNA, CDR2 SNTAGT. V lost 3 bases, J lost 9 bases, and 5 bases stayed unmatched. This clone was recorded once. The PCR was carried out with 60 Vbeta primers and 13 Jbeta primers. Assay: immunoSEQ multiplex PCR; the TCRdb copy retains only in-frame clones and omits some. The sample lists around 99,000 clones; around 73% were seen once. The V and J genes are TRBV6-4 and TRBJ2-1; 7 bases fit TRBD2. Sample: PBMCs. The TCR comes from a man aged 35-49 years in good health and CMV-seronegative. CDR3 sequence reads: CASSERAGVEQFF. The CDR3 DNA reads as TGTGCCAGCAGTGAACGCGCGGGGGTTGAGCAGTTCTTC.